This record looks at one TCR beta chain sequence and its context. The source of the sample is a study of blood T cell repertoires in COVID-19. The repertoire was sequenced with immunoSEQ multiplex PCR; TCRdb's copy has only in-frame clones and lacks some. The repertoire includes 250,000 or so clones, roughly 89% of them detected once, and 3.5% to 5% sits in the top ten. The V end was cut by 1 base, the J end by 0 bases, with 17 bases between. CDR1 and CDR2 (germline): SGHKS, YYEKEE (reference sequence). This CDR3 contains 17 residues. This receptor was taken from a woman aged 40 to 50 who had recovered from COVID-19. Sequences were obtained from peripheral blood. The genes are TRBV5-5 and TRBJ2-7; the D is unclear. The CDR3 spells CASSLWPPGSRSYEQYF. The CDR3 coding sequence is TGTGCCAGCAGCTTGTGGCCTCCAGGATCCCGCTCCTACGAGCAGTACTTC. The variable domain in full, completed from reference TRBV5-5 and TRBJ2-7, reads DAGVTQSPTHLIKTRGQQVTLRCSPISGHKSVSWYQQVLGQGPQFIFQYYEKEERGRGNFPDRFSARQFPNYSSELNVNALLLGDSALYLCASSLWPPGSRSYEQYFGPGTRLTVT.